This T cell receptor beta chain was identified during a study of cytomegalovirus exposure and HLA in healthy donors. Concerning this clone itself: Its antigen is currently unknown.

Points from the study as a whole: Earlier analysis looked at TCR beta V segments, and most were productive about 90% or about 30% of the time.

Primers: 60 Vbeta forward and 13 Jbeta reverse. The method was immunoSEQ multiplex PCR; TCRdb's version includes in-frame clones alone and lacks a portion of them. The table shows about 95,000 clones, with 75% to 85% occurring only once. Germline V gene lookup returns CDR1 MNHEY and CDR2 SMNVEV (reference sequence). With 7 bases clipped from V and 1 base from J, the junction kept 1 base outside the gene matches. The CDR3 contains 13 residues. The chain links TRBV27 to TRBJ1-5; 7 positions match TRBD1. The sample was PBMCs. The receptor was derived from a man aged 25 to 45 in good health and CMV-seropositive. The CDR3 sequence: CASKGQSNQPQHF. The CDR3 nucleotides read TGTGCCAGCAAGGGACAGAGCAATCAGCCCCAGCATTTT.